This T cell receptor beta chain was sequenced during a study of blood T cell repertoires in COVID-19. Produced via immunoSEQ multiplex PCR; TCRdb's table is partial and in-frame only. This sample has over 120,000 clones, with about 76% found just once. The TCR was taken from a woman between 70 and 85 years old with COVID-19, enrolled during active disease. Sequenced sample: peripheral blood.

The CDR3: CGGVNNSPLHF. As DNA, the CDR3 is TGCGGGGGGGTTAATAATTCACCCCTCCACTTT. The rearrangement uses TRBV20-1 and TRBJ1-6, with a possible D match to TRBD1 (5 bases). Germline lookup yields CDR1 DFQATT and CDR2 SNEGSKA (reference sequence). CDR3 length: 11 amino acids.